This T cell receptor (beta chain) was identified during a study of T cell responses to AZD1222 COVID-19 vaccine. Profiling relied on immunoSEQ multiplex PCR, and the TCRdb table lists in-frame clones only, not all of them. The sample lists 140,000 or so clones, around nine tenths seen once, with roughly 4% in the top ten. General observations from the study: Spike-specific TCRs gained breadth and depth after people received two AZD1222 doses. Females outnumbered males among donors, who were mostly white British; clonal diversity was possibly underestimated. Targeting of unmutated variant regions was reportedly seen in nearly half of spike-specific TCRs.

This clone was counted a few times. Antigen specificity is unknown. The sample contains more than one DNA sequence encoding this CDR3. The CDR3 spans 14 residues. V was cut by 8 bases and J by 5 bases, with 18 bases left in between. CDR1 MNHEY and CDR2 SVGAGI come from the germline V gene. The chain uses TRBV6-5 and TRBJ1-2; D may be TRBD1 (6 bases). Specimen: peripheral blood, collected 28 days after the second AZD1222 dose. The clonotype was recovered from an adult who received the AZD1222 COVID-19 vaccine. The CDR3 loop reads CASAAWGAGYGYTF. The CDR3 nucleotides are TGTGCCAGCGCTGCGTGGGGGGCGGGTTATGGCTACACCTTC.